The 32 T cell receptor beta chains below all came from one sample that was sequenced in a study of OX40 agonist ivuxolimab in advanced cancers. The library was produced with the immunoSEQ multiplex PCR assay. In TCRdb, the immuneACCESS table is reduced to in-frame sequences with V and J assigned. These tables do not hold every clone; where another copy was compared, an unresolved V gene accounts for under half, and the others remain unexplained. This sample is represented by about 87,000 clones; just under 90% of them were singletons. The top ten constitute around 1.5% of the sample. Here the sequenced sample was CD4+ or CD8+ T cells sorted from blood, taken in a trial of the OX40 agonist ivuxolimab. The receptors shown here come from an adult with an advanced solid tumor such as melanoma, head and neck, liver or kidney cancer.

This chain uses TRBV7-2 with TRBJ2-3; 12 bases match TRBD2. CDR1 SGHTA and CDR2 FQGNSA come from the germline V gene. Unmatched junction bases numbered 7, after V lost 1 base and J lost 11 bases. The CDR3 is 15 residues long. CDR3 DNA: TGTGCCAGCAGCTTAGGAAGGACTAGCGGGGAATGGCAGTATTTT. Its protein is CASSLGRTSGEWQYF.

V is TRBV7-8 and J is TRBJ2-7; D gene unclear. Germline V CDR1 and CDR2: SGHVS, FQNEAQ. The CDR3 has 14 amino acids. Between the trimmed V and J ends, which lost 0 bases and 4 bases, there was a span of 10 bases. The CDR3 loop reads CASSLAPYGYEQYF. The CDR3 bases are TGTGCCAGCAGCTTAGCGCCATATGGGTACGAGCAGTACTTC.

This rearrangement joins TRBV7-3 to TRBJ1-1, with a tentative D call TRBD1 (5 bases). CDR1 is SGHTA and CDR2 is FQGTGA in the germline V gene. This CDR3 contains 12 residues. Trimming took 8 bases from V and 2 from J, leaving 9 bases between them. In DNA form, the CDR3 reads TGTGCCAGCGGGGGGAGAAACACTGAAGCTTTCTTT. Translated: CASGGRNTEAFF.

The rearrangement links TRBV2 to TRBJ2-2; no definite D call. V dropped 10 bases and J dropped 0 bases, with 12 bases sitting between them. Looked up from germline, CDR1 is SNHLY and CDR2 is FYNNEI. The CDR3 extends over 14 amino acids. The CDR3 spells CATVGVANTGELFF. Here the CDR3 DNA reads TGTGCCACCGTGGGTGTGGCGAACACCGGGGAGCTGTTTTTT.

Only one count was recorded for this clone. J is TRBJ2-7 and V is TRBV19, with D tentatively TRBD1 (5 bases). CDR3 size: 17 residues. Germline V gene data show CDR1 as LNHDA and CDR2 as SQIVND (reference sequence). The V end lost 5 bases, the J end lost 0 bases, and 20 bases lay between the germline ends. CDR3 DNA sequence: TGTGCCAGTAGTTATAGAGGATTGGGGCAGTCCTCCTACGAGCAGTACTTC. Translated: CASSYRGLGQSSYEQYF. The full variable domain, rest sourced from reference TRBV19 and TRBJ2-7, is DGGITQSPKYLFRKEGQNVTLSCEQNLNHDAMYWYRQDPGQGLRLIYYSQIVNDFQKGDIAEGYSVSREKKESFPLTVTSAQKNPTAFYLCASSYRGLGQSSYEQYFGPGTRLTVT.

The V and J genes are TRBV20-1 and TRBJ2-1; 7 nucleotides match TRBD1. The CDR3 runs 10 residues. Germline V gene sequence: CDR1 DFQATT, CDR2 SNEGSKA (reference sequence). CDR3 sequence: CSGTDNEQFF. The CDR3 nucleotides read TGCAGCGGGACAGACAATGAGCAGTTCTTC.

This clone was seen a handful of times. This chain joins TRBV10-3 and TRBJ1-2; 10 bases line up with TRBD1. The CDR3 totals 13 residues. Trimming cost V 4 bases and J 4 bases; bases outside gene matches: 0. Germline loops: CDR1 ENHRY, CDR2 SYGVKD. The CDR3 DNA is TGTGCCATCAGTGGGGACAGGGGCTATGGCTACACCTTC. It yields the protein CAISGDRGYGYTF.

The V gene is TRBV4-1, the J gene TRBJ1-5; 10 nucleotides line up with TRBD1. V shed 4 bases and J 7 bases; nucleotides not matched to a gene: 10. There are 16 residues in the CDR3. Germline lookup yields CDR1 MGHRA and CDR2 YSYEKL. CDR3 loop: CASSPEDRGHGQPQHF. The CDR3 nucleotides are TGCGCCAGCAGCCCCGAAGACAGGGGGCATGGCCAGCCCCAGCATTTT.

The chain has TRBV5-1 and TRBJ1-6, with 7 bases matching TRBD1. V lost 6 bases, J lost 5 bases, and 8 bases stayed unmatched. The V gene's germline CDR1 is SGHRS and CDR2 YFSETQ. This CDR3 spans 15 amino acids. The CDR3 here is CASTPGTVNNSPLHF. In nucleotides, the CDR3 is TGCGCCAGCACCCCCGGGACAGTAAATAATTCACCCCTCCACTTT.

This chain connects TRBV6-6 to TRBJ2-1, with D perhaps matching TRBD1 (5 bases). V was pared by 2 bases and J by 9 bases, with 14 bases between. This CDR3 spans 14 amino acids. The germline V gene has CDR1 MNHNY and CDR2 SVGAGI (reference sequence). The CDR3 sequence is CASSYGAHGVEQFF. The CDR3 DNA reads as TGTGCCAGCAGTTACGGGGCCCACGGAGTTGAGCAGTTCTTC.

This clone was detected only once. The chain carries TRBV6-5 and TRBJ2-7; 8 nucleotides agree with TRBD1. Trimming at V came to 2 bases and at J to 4 bases, leaving 10 bases not matched to a gene. Germline CDR1 is MNHEY and CDR2 is SVGAGI. CDR3 length: 16 amino acids. The CDR3 loop reads CASSYTGTGGAYEQYF. The CDR3, as DNA: TGTGCCAGCAGTTACACCGGGACAGGCGGAGCTTACGAGCAGTACTTC.

This clone has only one observation. V and J are TRBV4-3 and TRBJ2-5; 8 bases fit TRBD2. CDR1 is LGHNA, CDR2 YSLEER, per germline. CDR3 size: 16 residues. V was pared by 2 bases and J by 4 bases, with 9 bases of the junction left unmatched. CDR3 nucleotides: TGCGCCAGCAGCCAACAACACACACGGGGGGGAGAGACCCAGTACTTC. Encoded protein: CASSQQHTRGGETQYF.

This chain joins TRBV25-1 and TRBJ2-7; 13 bases are a match to TRBD2. V shed 10 bases, J shed 1 base, and the junction held 4 bases outside the gene matches. Germline CDR1 MGHDK, CDR2 SYGVNS. This CDR3 has 14 amino acids. Here the CDR3 reads CATKGLAGSYEQYF. CDR3 in DNA: TGTGCCACCAAGGGACTAGCGGGGTCCTACGAGCAGTACTTC.

This chain links TRBV4-1 with TRBJ2-6; D is unresolved. V shed 0 bases and J shed 0 bases, with 9 bases lying between them. CDR3 length equals 17 residues. Per the germline V gene, CDR1 is MGHRA and CDR2 is YSYEKL. The CDR3 DNA reads TGCGCCAGCAGCCAAGACGCAGCTTCCTCTGGGGCCAACGTCCTGACTTTC. Protein: CASSQDAASSGANVLTF.

This chain links TRBV5-4 with TRBJ2-7, with 8 bases matching TRBD2. J lost 5 bases, V lost 4 bases, and 8 bases had no gene match. The CDR3 totals 14 residues. The germline gives CDR1 SGHNT, CDR2 YYREEE (reference sequence). This CDR3 reads CASSPWGTRNEQYF. CDR3 nucleotide sequence: TGTGCCAGCAGCCCTTGGGGGACTAGGAACGAGCAGTACTTC.

The chain carries TRBV21-1 and TRBJ2-1; no DNA check was done on the table's D call, TRBD1. TRBV21-1 is a pseudogene locus. The CDR3 runs to 14 residues. CDR3 sequence: CASTNGAVNNEQFF. Here the CDR3 DNA reads TGTGCCAGCACAAATGGGGCAGTGAACAATGAGCAGTTCTTC.

The genes are TRBV7-8 and TRBJ1-2, with TRBD1 matching 9 bases. Germline lookup yields CDR1 SGHVS and CDR2 FQNEAQ. Losses at the gene ends were 5 bases for V and 2 bases for J; bases not matched to a gene: 0. CDR3 length: 13 amino acids. DNA of the CDR3: TGTGCCAGCAGCGACAGGGGGAACTATGGCTACACCTTC. It translates to CASSDRGNYGYTF.

The rearrangement uses TRBV7-6 and TRBJ1-1; tentative D call: TRBD1 (5 bases). CDR3 length: 16 residues. Trimming shortened V by 2 bases and J by 5 bases, and 18 bases separated the two germline ends. Germline V CDR1 and CDR2: SGHVS, FNYEAQ. CDR3: CASSLRSPTEGTEAFF. In DNA, the CDR3 is TGTGCCAGCAGCTTAAGGAGCCCCACGGAGGGGACTGAAGCTTTCTTT.

This clone has a handful of counts. This rearrangement joins TRBV2 to TRBJ2-7; a weak D match, TRBD1 (5 bases). Germline V gives CDR1 SNHLY, CDR2 FYNNEI. Trimming took 7 bases from V and 0 from J, leaving 13 bases between them. The CDR3 consists of 14 residues. The CDR3 reads CASKVGRDSYEQYF. In DNA form, the CDR3 reads TGTGCCAGCAAAGTCGGCAGGGACTCCTACGAGCAGTACTTC.

The chain joins TRBV11-2 to TRBJ2-1; D is possibly TRBD1 (8 bases). The CDR3 consists of 15 residues. Germline V lookup: CDR1 SGHAT, CDR2 FQNNGV. Trimming shortened V by 1 base and J by 7 bases, and 14 bases separated the two germline ends. The CDR3 is CASSLGYRGGNEQFF. DNA of the CDR3: TGTGCCAGCAGCTTAGGCTACAGGGGGGGGAATGAGCAGTTCTTC.

The chain carries TRBV15 and TRBJ2-3, with D perhaps given as TRBD1 or TRBD2 (6 bases each). Germline assignment: CDR1 LNHNV and CDR2 YYDKDF (reference sequence). The ends were cut back, 0 bases at V and 8 bases at J, with 18 bases in the middle. The CDR3 extends over 16 amino acids. Here the CDR3 DNA reads TGTGCCACCAGCAGAGATCAGGGGCTAGCCGGGGGTACGCAGTATTTT. Amino acid sequence: CATSRDQGLAGGTQYF.

V and J are TRBV5-1 and TRBJ1-1; a weak D match, TRBD1 (5 bases). Per germline, CDR1 SGHRS and CDR2 YFSETQ. The CDR3 loop spans 14 amino acids. Trimming removed 1 base at V and 1 base at J, with 8 bases between. The CDR3 sequence: CASSLQGSNTEAFF. The CDR3 DNA reads as TGCGCCAGCAGCTTGCAGGGTTCGAACACTGAAGCTTTCTTT.

In its sample, this clone was seen once. The chain is built from TRBV7-3 and TRBJ1-1; possible D gene TRBD1, 5 bases. The germline V gene encodes CDR1 SGHTA and CDR2 FQGTGA. Trimming took off 5 bases at V and 4 bases at J, with 11 bases between the two ends. The CDR3 has 13 residues. This chain's CDR3 is CASSPSGGTEAFF. CDR3 nucleotides: TGTGCCAGCAGCCCTAGCGGGGGCACTGAAGCTTTCTTT.

The gene calls are TRBV7-2 and TRBJ1-2; perhaps TRBD1 as D (5 bases). Germline CDR1 and CDR2: SGHTA and FQGNSA. With 7 bases removed from V and 3 bases from J, the gap between germline ends came to 12 bases. The CDR3 contains 13 residues. CDR3 DNA: TGTGCCAGCACCCAAGACAGAGACTATGGCTACACCTTC. This gives the protein CASTQDRDYGYTF.

The V and J genes are TRBV7-8 and TRBJ1-4; perhaps TRBD1 as D (6 bases). V was cut by 2 bases and J by 8 bases, with 15 bases left in between. CDR1 SGHVS and CDR2 FQNEAQ come from the germline V gene. The CDR3 consists of 15 residues. CDR3: CASSLRAGVGEKLFF. CDR3 in DNA: TGTGCCAGCAGCTTAAGGGCAGGGGTTGGGGAAAAACTGTTTTTT.

This clone came up a few times. V is TRBV30 and J is TRBJ2-7; D unresolved. Germline CDR1 reads GTSNPN; CDR2 reads SVGIG (reference sequence). V was shortened by 2 bases and J by 7 bases, with 18 bases between the two germline ends. This CDR3 comprises 14 residues. The CDR3 DNA is TGTGCCTGGAGTTCTCCGCCTTCCCCACGGGAGCAGTACTTC. Residues: CAWSSPPSPREQYF.

The chain recombines TRBV5-4 with TRBJ1-6; D might be TRBD1 (5 bases). The germline CDR1 and CDR2 sequences are SGHNT and YYREEE (reference sequence). The V end lost 7 bases, the J end lost 6 bases, and 11 bases lay between the germline ends. This CDR3 is built from 13 residues. This CDR3 is CASSDSINSPLHF. CDR3 nucleotides: TGTGCCAGCTCCGACAGCATTAATTCACCCCTCCACTTT.

J is TRBJ2-7 and V is TRBV5-1; D possibly matches TRBD1 or TRBD2 (7 bases each). This CDR3 region has 14 residues. Trimming took 10 bases from V and 2 from J, leaving 19 bases between them. Looked up from germline, CDR1 is SGHRS and CDR2 is YFSETQ. CDR3 bases: TGCGCCTCTAGGGAGGGGGCCTTCACCTACGAGCAGTACTTC. It is translated as CASREGAFTYEQYF.

The V call is TRBV7-9, the J call TRBJ1-4; TRBD1 is a possible D gene (5 bases). This CDR3 spans 13 amino acids. The V end lost 0 bases, the J end lost 10 bases, and 9 bases lay between the germline ends. Germline-derived CDR1 and CDR2 are SEHNR and FQNEAQ (reference sequence). The CDR3 sequence: CASSLAGVSKLFF. In DNA, the CDR3 is TGTGCCAGCAGCTTAGCGGGGGTCTCAAAACTGTTTTTT.

The chain recombines TRBV7-2 with TRBJ2-5; D remains ambiguous. Trimming left V 3 bases short and J 5 bases short, with 7 bases between. Germline values: CDR1 SGHTA, CDR2 FQGNSA. The length of the CDR3 is 12 residues. The CDR3 loop is CASSFSRETQYF. In DNA form, the CDR3 reads TGTGCCAGCAGCTTTTCCAGGGAGACCCAGTACTTC.

V gene TRBV18 combines with J gene TRBJ2-1, with a possible D match to TRBD2 (5 bases). Trimming shortened V by 2 bases and J by 1 base, and 12 bases separated the two germline ends. This CDR3 region has 16 residues. The germline V gene has CDR1 KGHSH and CDR2 LQKENI. Here the CDR3 DNA reads TGTGCCAGCTCACCAGGTGAGGGAGTATCCTACAATGAGCAGTTCTTC. Its protein is CASSPGEGVSYNEQFF.

The rearrangement uses TRBV5-4 and TRBJ1-2; TRBD1 aligns across 10 bases. Germline-derived CDR1 and CDR2 are SGHNT and YYREEE (reference sequence). Trimming took 4 bases from V and 8 from J; bases not matched to a gene: 8. The CDR3 runs to 14 residues. CDR3 in amino acids: CASSGGQGRWGYTF. The DNA for the CDR3 is TGTGCCAGCAGCGGGGGACAGGGGAGATGGGGCTACACCTTC.